The clone carrying this T cell receptor (beta chain) was counted at least ten times. TCR beta CDR3 region amplification was performed from RNA transcripts. The TCR CDR3 first-round RT-PCR relied on the HTBI primer set. MiXCR was run by TCRdb on the multiplex PCR reads, yielding one entry per CDR3 protein. The sample lists around 350,000 distinct CDR3 sequences; approximately 18% were seen once. The data were obtained in a study of T cells in Graves' hyperthyroidism and ophthalmopathy. This sequence was found in a woman in her 30s with Graves' hyperthyroidism that later progressed to Graves' ophthalmopathy. The sample was blood.

CDR3 sequence reads: CASSYVHNSPLHF. CDR3 DNA sequence: TGTGCCAGCAGTTACGTCCATAATTCACCCCTCCACTTT. This sequence joins TRBV27 and TRBJ1-6; D is undetermined. There are 13 residues in the CDR3. V gave up 4 bases and J gave up 5 bases, with 6 bases separating them. Germline loops: CDR1 MNHEY, CDR2 SMNVEV (reference sequence).